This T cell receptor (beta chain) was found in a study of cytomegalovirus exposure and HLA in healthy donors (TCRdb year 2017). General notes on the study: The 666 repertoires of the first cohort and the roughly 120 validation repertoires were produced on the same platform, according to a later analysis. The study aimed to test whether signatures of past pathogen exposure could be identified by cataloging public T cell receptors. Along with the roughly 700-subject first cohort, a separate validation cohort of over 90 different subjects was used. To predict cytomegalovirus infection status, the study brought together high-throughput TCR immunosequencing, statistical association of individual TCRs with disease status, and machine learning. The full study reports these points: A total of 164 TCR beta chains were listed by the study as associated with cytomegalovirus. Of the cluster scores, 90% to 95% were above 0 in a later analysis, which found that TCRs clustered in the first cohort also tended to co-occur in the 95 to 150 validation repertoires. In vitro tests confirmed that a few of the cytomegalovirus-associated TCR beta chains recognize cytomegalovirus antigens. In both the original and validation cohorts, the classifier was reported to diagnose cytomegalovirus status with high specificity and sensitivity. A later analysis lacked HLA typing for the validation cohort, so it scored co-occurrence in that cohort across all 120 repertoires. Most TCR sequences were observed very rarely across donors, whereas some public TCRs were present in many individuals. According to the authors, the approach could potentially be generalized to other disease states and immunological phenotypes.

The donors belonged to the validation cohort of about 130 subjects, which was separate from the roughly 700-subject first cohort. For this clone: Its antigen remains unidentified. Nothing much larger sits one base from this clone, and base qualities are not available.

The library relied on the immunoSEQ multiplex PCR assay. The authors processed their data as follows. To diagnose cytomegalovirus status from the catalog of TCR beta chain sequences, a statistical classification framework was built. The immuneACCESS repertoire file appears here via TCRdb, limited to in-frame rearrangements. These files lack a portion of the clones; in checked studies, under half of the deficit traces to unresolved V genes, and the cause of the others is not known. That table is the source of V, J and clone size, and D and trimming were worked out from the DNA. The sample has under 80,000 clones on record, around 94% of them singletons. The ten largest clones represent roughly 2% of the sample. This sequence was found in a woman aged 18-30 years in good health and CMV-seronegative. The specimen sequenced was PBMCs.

The CDR3 amino acid sequence is: CSVEREEHYYGYTF. The DNA is TGCAGCGTTGAGAGGGAGGAACACTACTATGGCTACACCTTC. The chain is encoded by TRBV29-1 joined to TRBJ1-2; there is no confident call for the D gene. At the junction V is shortened by 3 bases and J by 3 bases, with 14 bases in between. Reading from cysteine to phenylalanine, the CDR3 counts 14 amino acids. CDR3 DNA is the only sequence kept; it has 42 bases, read in frame from the first base. CDR1 and CDR2, per the germline V gene, are SQVTM and ANQGSEA.